This T cell receptor beta chain derives from a study of T cell responses to AZD1222 COVID-19 vaccine. Trimming pared 5 bases from V and 0 bases from J, leaving 7 bases between. Germline values: CDR1 KGHSH, CDR2 LQKENI. The CDR3 is 13 amino acids. Profiling relied on immunoSEQ multiplex PCR, and the TCRdb table lists in-frame clones only, not all of them. The repertoire has about 89,000 clones, around nine tenths of them found once; the top ten carry around a tenth. The sequence was collected from an adult who received the AZD1222 COVID-19 vaccine. The sequenced sample was peripheral blood, obtained 28 days after the second AZD1222 dose. V usage is TRBV18 and J usage is TRBJ1-2, with D uncertain. The CDR3 spells CASSETANYGYTF. CDR3 DNA: TGTGCCAGCTCAGAAACAGCTAACTATGGCTACACCTTC.